The 6 T cell receptor beta chains given below trace back to one sample, sequenced in a study of blood T cell repertoires in COVID-19. Measured with immunoSEQ multiplex PCR; TCRdb has only the in-frame clones, and not every one. The profile shows 55,000 to 65,000 clones, more than 75% of them singletons. Sequencing was carried out using peripheral blood. The receptors were sampled from a human donor in a cohort sampled during active COVID-19.

This sequence joins TRBV27 and TRBJ2-7, with 7 bases fitting TRBD2. Germline CDR1 and CDR2: MNHEY and SMNVEV (reference sequence). V lost 8 bases, J lost 5 bases, and 6 bases stayed unmatched. The CDR3 has 12 amino acids. CDR3 nucleotide sequence: TGTGCCAGCTGGGCGGGAGTTCACGAGCAGTACTTC. It specifies CASWAGVHEQYF.

This chain uses TRBV10-3 with TRBJ2-5; TRBD1 aligns across 8 bases. CDR1 ENHRY and CDR2 SYGVKD come from the germline V gene. The V segment lost 2 bases and the J segment 4 bases; nucleotides outside the gene matches: 6. There are 15 residues in the CDR3. The CDR3 is CAISEIQGGRETQYF. The CDR3 DNA sequence: TGTGCCATCAGTGAGATACAGGGGGGACGAGAGACCCAGTACTTC.

The rearrangement uses TRBV3-1 (or the pseudogene TRBV3-2) and TRBJ2-6, with a possible D match to TRBD1 (6 bases). Germline lookup yields CDR1 LGHDT and CDR2 YNNKEL (reference sequence). V lost 6 bases, J lost 0 bases, and 18 bases lay in between. The CDR3 is made up of 18 amino acids. DNA of the CDR3: TGTGCCAGCAGACCTACGACAGGAGATAACTCTGGGGCCAACGTCCTGACTTTC. The encoded protein is CASRPTTGDNSGANVLTF.

The chain uses TRBV18 and TRBJ1-6; D possibly corresponds to TRBD1 (5 bases). Trimming took 3 bases from V and 5 from J, leaving 8 bases between them. This CDR3 comprises 14 residues. The germline CDR1 and CDR2 sequences are KGHSH and LQKENI. The CDR3 protein is CASSPGQNNSPLHF. The CDR3 DNA reads as TGTGCCAGCTCACCGGGGCAGAATAATTCACCCCTCCACTTT.

In its sample, this clone was seen a few times. The CDR3 region is CASSLDFPLSYEQYF. Written as DNA, the CDR3 is TGTGCCAGCAGCTTAGACTTCCCCCTCTCCTACGAGCAGTACTTC. The genes are TRBV7-9 and TRBJ2-7; the D is unclear. V was pared by 1 base and J by 0 bases, with 10 bases between. Germline loops: CDR1 SEHNR, CDR2 FQNEAQ (reference sequence). This CDR3 comprises 15 residues.

The chain links TRBV19 to TRBJ2-2; TRBD2 agrees at 14 bases. From germline, CDR1 is LNHDA and CDR2 SQIVND (reference sequence). The V segment lost 6 bases and the J segment 4 bases; nucleotides outside the gene matches: 4. The CDR3 has 16 residues. The CDR3 DNA reads TGTGCCAGTAGCCAGGGACTAGCGGGAGTCACCGGGGAGCTGTTTTTT. Protein product: CASSQGLAGVTGELFF.